This T cell receptor beta chain is drawn from a study of OX40 agonist ivuxolimab in advanced cancers. At the level of the whole study: The costimulatory receptor OX40 (CD134) was targeted by ivuxolimab, a fully human IgG2 agonistic monoclonal antibody. Intravenous ivuxolimab was administered to patients every 2 weeks at six dose levels: 0.01, 0.1, 0.3, 1.5, 3 and 10 mg/kg. Among the roughly 50 dose-escalation patients, roughly 20 had hepatocellular carcinoma, about 15 melanoma, 9 renal cell carcinoma and 9 head and neck cancer. The dose-escalation cohort was 82.7% male with a mean age of approximately 60 years, ranging from roughly 23 to 90. Patients were allowed to have had prior anti-PD-1, anti-PD-L1 or anti-CTLA-4 therapy, and roughly two fifths of the dose-escalation patients had been treated with checkpoint inhibitors. Partial responses occurred in three dose-escalation patients: two with cutaneous melanoma and one with hepatocellular carcinoma. Peripheral TCRbeta sequencing was intended to test whether TCR sequence diversity was altered and clonal T-cell expansion was caused by ivuxolimab. The paper reports the monotherapy dose-escalation portion (N of about 51 patients) of the phase I ivuxolimab trial.

Note on this clone: Its recognized antigen is unknown. One base away there is no much larger clone; base qualities are not given.

The paper's findings and limits, for the study overall: In partial responders in the 0.1-3.0 mg/kg groups, normalized peripheral clonal expansion was found to be among the lowest, especially among CD8+ T cells. Antigen specificity was not determined for the clonally expanded peripheral T cells. Clonal expansion of both CD4+ and CD8+ blood T cells was observed from baseline to week 6 at doses 0.1 to 3.0 mg/kg. After ivuxolimab, CD8+ T cells had more expanded clones than CD4+ T cells on average. Low levels of normalized T-cell clonal expansion were also seen in some patients who did not respond.

Patients with a history of autoimmune disease or receiving systemic immunosuppression were excluded from the trial. Peripheral blood for TCR sequencing was collected from all dose cohorts at baseline, on cycle 4 day 1, and on cycle 7 day 1. Samples were obtained from an open-label, multicenter, first-in-human phase I dose-escalation trial of ivuxolimab. Adults with locally advanced or metastatic melanoma, renal cell, hepatocellular, or head and neck squamous cell carcinoma were enrolled in the trial. CD4+ and CD8+ T cells were sorted separately from peripheral blood before TCR sequencing. Genomic DNA was extracted from sorted cells for sequencing of the TCRbeta CDR3 region. The immunoSEQ Assay was used for sequencing of TCRbeta CDR3 regions. Imported from immuneACCESS, the table was reduced by TCRdb to in-frame sequences with V and J called. These copies leave out some clones; in studies compared against another copy, an unresolved V gene accounts for under half, and the cause of the remainder is not known. The sample table shows about 46,000 clones, and 75% to 95% are seen once. Jointly, the top ten make up roughly 5% of the sample.

Inclusive of the bounding cysteine and phenylalanine, the CDR3 is 15 residues long. Left in the record is the CDR3 DNA by itself, 45 bases read in frame from the first base. Reading the germline V gene (reference sequence) gives CDR1 SEHNR and CDR2 FQNEAQ. V drops 8 bases and J drops 4 bases, leaving 20 bases in between. Sample: CD4+ or CD8+ T cells sorted from blood, taken in a trial of the OX40 agonist ivuxolimab. The sequence derives from an adult with an advanced solid tumor such as melanoma, head and neck, liver or kidney cancer. Rearrangement joined TRBV7-9 to TRBJ1-2, with the D gene not confidently named. The DNA is as follows: TGTGCCAGCTCGTTCGACGGGCAGCCCTTCTATGGCTACACCTTC. This encodes CASSFDGQPFYGYTF.